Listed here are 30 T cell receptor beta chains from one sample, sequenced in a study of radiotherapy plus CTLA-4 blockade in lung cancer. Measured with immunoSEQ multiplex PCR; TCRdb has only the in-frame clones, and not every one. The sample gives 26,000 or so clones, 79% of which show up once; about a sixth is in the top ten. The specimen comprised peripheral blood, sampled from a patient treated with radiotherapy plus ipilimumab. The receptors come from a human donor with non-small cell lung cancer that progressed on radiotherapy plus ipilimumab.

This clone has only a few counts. CDR3 DNA: TGTGCCAGCTCACCTGCGGGACAGGGGGCCGAGCAGTACTTC. Protein: CASSPAGQGAEQYF. The chain recombines TRBV18 with TRBJ2-7; 12 bases fit TRBD1. With V trimmed by 3 bases and J by 6 bases, 3 bases remained unmatched. The CDR3 runs 14 residues. In germline, CDR1 is KGHSH, CDR2 LQKENI.

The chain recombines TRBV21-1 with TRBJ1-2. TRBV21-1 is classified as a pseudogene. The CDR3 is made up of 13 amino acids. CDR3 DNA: TGTGCCAGCAGCATTCTAGGACCCTATGGCTACACCTTC. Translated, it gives CASSILGPYGYTF.

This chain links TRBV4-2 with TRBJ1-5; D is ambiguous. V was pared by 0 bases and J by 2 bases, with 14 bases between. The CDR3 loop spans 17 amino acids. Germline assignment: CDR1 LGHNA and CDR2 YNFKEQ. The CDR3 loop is CASSQDILTVGNQPQHF. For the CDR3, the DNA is TGTGCCAGCAGCCAAGATATCCTGACTGTGGGCAATCAGCCCCAGCATTTT.

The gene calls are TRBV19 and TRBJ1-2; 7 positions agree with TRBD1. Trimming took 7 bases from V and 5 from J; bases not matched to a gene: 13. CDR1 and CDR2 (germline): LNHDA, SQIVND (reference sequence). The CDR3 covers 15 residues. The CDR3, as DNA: TGTGCCAGTACCCCGCTGGTAACAGGGGAATATGGCTACACCTTC. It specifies CASTPLVTGEYGYTF.

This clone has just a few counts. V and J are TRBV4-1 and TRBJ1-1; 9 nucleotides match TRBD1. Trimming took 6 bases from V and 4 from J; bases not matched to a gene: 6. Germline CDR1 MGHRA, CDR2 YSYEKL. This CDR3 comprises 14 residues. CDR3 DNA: TGCGCCAGCAGACAAACAGGGGGCGTCACTGAAGCTTTCTTT. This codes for CASRQTGGVTEAFF.

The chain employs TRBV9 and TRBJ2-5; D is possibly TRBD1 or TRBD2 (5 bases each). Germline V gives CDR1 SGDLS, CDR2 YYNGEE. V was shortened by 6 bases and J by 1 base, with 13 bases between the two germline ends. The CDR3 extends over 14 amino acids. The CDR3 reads CASNPAGGQETQYF. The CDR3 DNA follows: TGTGCCAGCAACCCGGCTGGGGGCCAAGAGACCCAGTACTTC.

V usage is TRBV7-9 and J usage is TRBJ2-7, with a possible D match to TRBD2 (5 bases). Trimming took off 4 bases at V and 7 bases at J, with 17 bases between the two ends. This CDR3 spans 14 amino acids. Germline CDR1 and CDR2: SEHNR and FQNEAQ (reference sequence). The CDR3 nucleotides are TGTGCCAGCAGCTCCGCGGGTGGCCCTGGAGAGCAGTACTTC. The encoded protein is CASSSAGGPGEQYF.

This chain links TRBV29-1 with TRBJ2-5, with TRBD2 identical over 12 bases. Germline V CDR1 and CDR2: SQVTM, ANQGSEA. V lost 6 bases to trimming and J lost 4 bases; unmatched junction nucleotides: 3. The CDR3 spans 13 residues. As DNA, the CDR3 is TGCAGCGTAGTGACTAGCGGGGGAGAGACCCAGTACTTC. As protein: CSVVTSGGETQYF. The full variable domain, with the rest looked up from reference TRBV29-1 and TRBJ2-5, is SAVISQKPSRDICQRGTSLTIQCQVDSQVTMMFWYRQQPGQSLTLIATANQGSEATYESGFVIDKFPISRPNLTFSTLTVSNMSPEDSSIYLCSVVTSGGETQYFGPGTRLLVL.

The CDR3 sequence: CASSLGLAGVSNEQFF. The CDR3 DNA reads TGTGCCAGCAGTTTGGGACTAGCGGGAGTTAGCAATGAGCAGTTCTTC. The V gene is TRBV28, the J gene TRBJ2-1, with 14 bases matching TRBD2. J lost 6 bases, V lost 3 bases, and 4 bases had no gene match. CDR1 and CDR2 from the germline V gene are MDHEN and SYDVKM. The CDR3 runs to 16 residues.

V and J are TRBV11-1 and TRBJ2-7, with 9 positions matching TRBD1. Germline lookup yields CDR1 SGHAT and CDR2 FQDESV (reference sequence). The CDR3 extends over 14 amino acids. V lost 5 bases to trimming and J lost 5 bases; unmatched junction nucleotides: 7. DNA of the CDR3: TGTGCCAGCAGCCCCCGGGACAGGGATCACGAGCAGTACTTC. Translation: CASSPRDRDHEQYF.

The CDR3 loop reads CASSLGPANTEAFF. The CDR3 coding sequence is TGTGCCAGCAGCTTAGGTCCGGCAAACACTGAAGCTTTCTTT. V gene TRBV7-2 combines with J gene TRBJ1-1; no definite D call. With 1 base removed from V and 2 bases from J, the gap between germline ends came to 8 bases. CDR3 size: 14 residues. The germline V gene encodes CDR1 SGHTA and CDR2 FQGNSA. The whole variable domain, filled in from reference TRBV7-2 and TRBJ1-1, reads GAGVSQSPSNKVTEKGKDVELRCDPISGHTALYWYRQSLGQGLEFLIYFQGNSAPDKSGLPSDRFSAERTGGSVSTLTIQRTQQEDSAVYLCASSLGPANTEAFFGQGTRLTVV.

The CDR3 protein is CASSYWTGRTEAFF. The CDR3 nucleotides are TGTGCCAGCAGTTACTGGACAGGGAGGACTGAAGCTTTCTTT. J is TRBJ1-1 and V is TRBV6-6; 8 positions match TRBD1. Trimming removed 1 base from V and 5 bases from J; junction bases left unmatched: 3. The CDR3 contains 14 residues. Per germline, CDR1 MNHNY and CDR2 SVGAGI (reference sequence).

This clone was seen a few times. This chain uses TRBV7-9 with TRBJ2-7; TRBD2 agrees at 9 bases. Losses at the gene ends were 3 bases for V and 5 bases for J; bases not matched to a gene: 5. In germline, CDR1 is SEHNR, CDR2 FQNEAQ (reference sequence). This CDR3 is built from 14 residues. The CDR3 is CASSLLAGGHEQYF. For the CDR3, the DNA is TGTGCCAGCAGCTTGCTGGCGGGAGGGCACGAGCAGTACTTC.

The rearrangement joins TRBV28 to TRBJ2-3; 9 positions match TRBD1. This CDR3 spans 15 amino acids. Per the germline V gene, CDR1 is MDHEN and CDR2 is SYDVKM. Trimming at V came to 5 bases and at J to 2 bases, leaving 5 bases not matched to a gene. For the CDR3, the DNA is TGTGCCAGCAGTGCGGGACAGGGTAACACAGATACGCAGTATTTT. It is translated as CASSAGQGNTDTQYF.

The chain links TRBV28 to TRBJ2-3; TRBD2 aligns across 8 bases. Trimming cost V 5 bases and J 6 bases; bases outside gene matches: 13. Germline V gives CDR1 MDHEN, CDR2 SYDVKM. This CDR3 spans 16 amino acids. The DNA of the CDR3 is TGTGCCAGCAGTCCATCCGGGGTAGCGGGACCTGATACGCAGTATTTT. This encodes CASSPSGVAGPDTQYF.

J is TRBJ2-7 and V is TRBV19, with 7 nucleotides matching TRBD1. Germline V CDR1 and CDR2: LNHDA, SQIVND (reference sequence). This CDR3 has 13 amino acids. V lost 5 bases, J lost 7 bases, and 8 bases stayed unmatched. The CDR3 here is CASSAQTGREQYF. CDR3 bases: TGTGCCAGTAGTGCTCAGACAGGGAGAGAGCAGTACTTC.

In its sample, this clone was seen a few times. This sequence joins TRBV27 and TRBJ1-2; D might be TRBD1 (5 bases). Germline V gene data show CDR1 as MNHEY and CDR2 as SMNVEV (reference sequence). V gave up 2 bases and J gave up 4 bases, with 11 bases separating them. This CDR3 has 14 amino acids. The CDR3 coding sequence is TGTGCCAGCAGTTTAAAGGGGTCCTTCTATGGCTACACCTTC. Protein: CASSLKGSFYGYTF.

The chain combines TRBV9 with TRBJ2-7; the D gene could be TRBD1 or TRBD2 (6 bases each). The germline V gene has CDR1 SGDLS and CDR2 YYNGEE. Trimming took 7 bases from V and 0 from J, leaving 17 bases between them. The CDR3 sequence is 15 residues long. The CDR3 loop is CASSSGDRSSYEQYF. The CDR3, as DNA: TGTGCCAGCTCCTCGGGAGACAGGAGCTCCTACGAGCAGTACTTC.

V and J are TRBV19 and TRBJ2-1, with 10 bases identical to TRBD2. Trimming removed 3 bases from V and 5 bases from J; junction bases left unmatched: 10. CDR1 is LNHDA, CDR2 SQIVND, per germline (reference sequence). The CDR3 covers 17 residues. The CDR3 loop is CASSILPLLAGDNEQFF. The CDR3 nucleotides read TGTGCCAGTAGTATCCTCCCTCTCCTAGCGGGGGACAATGAGCAGTTCTTC. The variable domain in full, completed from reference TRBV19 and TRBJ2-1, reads DGGITQSPKYLFRKEGQNVTLSCEQNLNHDAMYWYRQDPGQGLRLIYYSQIVNDFQKGDIAEGYSVSREKKESFPLTVTSAQKNPTAFYLCASSILPLLAGDNEQFFGPGTRLTVL.

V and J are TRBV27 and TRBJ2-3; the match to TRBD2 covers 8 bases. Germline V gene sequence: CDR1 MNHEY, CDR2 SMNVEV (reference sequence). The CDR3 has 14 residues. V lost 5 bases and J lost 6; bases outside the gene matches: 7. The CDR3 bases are TGTGCCAGCAGTCCTACTAGCGGAGGGGATACGCAGTATTTT. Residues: CASSPTSGGDTQYF.

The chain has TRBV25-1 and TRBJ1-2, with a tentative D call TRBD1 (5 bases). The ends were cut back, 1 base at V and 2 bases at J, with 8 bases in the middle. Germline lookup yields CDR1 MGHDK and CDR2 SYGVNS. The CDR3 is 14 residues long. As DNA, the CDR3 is TGTGCCAGCAGTGAATCAGGGACGAACTATGGCTACACCTTC. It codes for CASSESGTNYGYTF.

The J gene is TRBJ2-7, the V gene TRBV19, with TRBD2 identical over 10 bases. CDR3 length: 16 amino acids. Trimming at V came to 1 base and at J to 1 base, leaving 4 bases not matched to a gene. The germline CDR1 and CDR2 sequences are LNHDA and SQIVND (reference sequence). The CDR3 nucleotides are TGTGCCAGTAGTATAGCCCTAGCGGGAGCATCCTACGAGCAGTACTTC. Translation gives CASSIALAGASYEQYF.

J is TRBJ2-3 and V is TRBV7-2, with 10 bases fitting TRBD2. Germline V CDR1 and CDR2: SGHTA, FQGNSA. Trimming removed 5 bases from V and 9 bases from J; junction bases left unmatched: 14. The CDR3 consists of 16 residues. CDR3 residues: CASSRLLAGLRSTQYF. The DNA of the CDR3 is TGTGCCAGCAGCCGCCTACTAGCGGGACTACGATCGACGCAGTATTTT.

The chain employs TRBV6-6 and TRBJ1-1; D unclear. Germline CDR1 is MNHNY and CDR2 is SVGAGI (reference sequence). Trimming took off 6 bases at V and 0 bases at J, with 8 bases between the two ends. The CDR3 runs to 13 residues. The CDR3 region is CASSDTLNTEAFF. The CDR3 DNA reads TGTGCCAGCAGCGACACTTTGAACACTGAAGCTTTCTTT.

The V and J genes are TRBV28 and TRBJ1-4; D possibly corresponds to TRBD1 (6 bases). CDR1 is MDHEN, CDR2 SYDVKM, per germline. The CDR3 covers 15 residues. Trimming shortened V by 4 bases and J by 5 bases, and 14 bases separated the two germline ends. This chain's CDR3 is CASSSTGTPNEKLFF. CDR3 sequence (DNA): TGTGCCAGCAGTTCCACCGGGACACCAAATGAAAAACTGTTTTTT. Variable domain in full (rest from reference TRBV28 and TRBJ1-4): DVKVTQSSRYLVKRTGEKVFLECVQDMDHENMFWYRQDPGLGLRLIYFSYDVKMKEKGDIPEGYSVSREKKERFSLILESASTNQTSMYLCASSSTGTPNEKLFFGSGTQLSVL.

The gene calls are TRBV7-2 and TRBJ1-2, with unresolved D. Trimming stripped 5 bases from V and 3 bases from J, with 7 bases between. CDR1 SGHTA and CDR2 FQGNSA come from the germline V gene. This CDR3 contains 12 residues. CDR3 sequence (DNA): TGTGCCAGCAGCCGCGAACACTATGGCTACACCTTC. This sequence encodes CASSREHYGYTF. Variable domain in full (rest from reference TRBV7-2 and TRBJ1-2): GAGVSQSPSNKVTEKGKDVELRCDPISGHTALYWYRQSLGQGLEFLIYFQGNSAPDKSGLPSDRFSAERTGGSVSTLTIQRTQQEDSAVYLCASSREHYGYTFGSGTRLTVV.

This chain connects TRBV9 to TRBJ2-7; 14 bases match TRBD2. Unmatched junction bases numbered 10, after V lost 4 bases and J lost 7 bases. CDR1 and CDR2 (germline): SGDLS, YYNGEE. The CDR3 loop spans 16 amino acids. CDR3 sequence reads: CASSPEGTSGRGEQYF. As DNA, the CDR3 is TGTGCCAGCAGCCCCGAAGGGACTAGCGGGAGAGGTGAGCAGTACTTC.

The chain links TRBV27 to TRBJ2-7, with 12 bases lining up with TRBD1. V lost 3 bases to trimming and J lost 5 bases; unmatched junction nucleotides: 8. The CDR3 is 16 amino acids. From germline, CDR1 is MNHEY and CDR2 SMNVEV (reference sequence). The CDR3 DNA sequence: TGTGCCAGCAGTTTTATCTCCGGGACAGGGGGCAACGAGCAGTACTTC. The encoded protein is CASSFISGTGGNEQYF.

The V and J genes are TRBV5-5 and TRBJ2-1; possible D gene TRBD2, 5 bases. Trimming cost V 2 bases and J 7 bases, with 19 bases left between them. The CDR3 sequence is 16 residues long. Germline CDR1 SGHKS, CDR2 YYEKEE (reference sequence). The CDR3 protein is CASSFLVAGNGNEQFF. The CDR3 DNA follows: TGTGCCAGCAGCTTTTTGGTGGCGGGTAATGGGAATGAGCAGTTCTTC.

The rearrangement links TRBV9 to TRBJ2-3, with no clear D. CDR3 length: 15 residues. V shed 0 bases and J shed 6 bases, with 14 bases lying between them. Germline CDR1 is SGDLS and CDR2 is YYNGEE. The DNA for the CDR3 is TGTGCCAGCAGCGTAGCGTCAGCCCGGGCTGATACGCAGTATTTT. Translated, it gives CASSVASARADTQYF.